This T cell receptor beta chain is from a study of blood T cell repertoires in COVID-19. Study-wide background: Acute and convalescent COVID-19 specimens originated in the United States, Italy and Spain. PBMCs, B-cell-depleted T cells, or T cells were the source of the cDNA or gDNA that made up the material.

TCRdb's copy holds only in-frame clones and misses some; the assay was immunoSEQ multiplex PCR. The data hold about 170,000 clones, with 70% to 90% observed a single time. The germline gives CDR1 ENHRY, CDR2 SYGVKD. There are 14 residues in the CDR3. Trimming removed 2 bases from V and 3 bases from J, with 10 bases in between. Patients at the Seattle site were enrolled during active infection and followed longitudinally. The origin of this receptor is a woman of 80 years or more with COVID-19, enrolled during active disease. The sequencing input was peripheral blood. J is TRBJ1-2 and V is TRBV10-3; no reliable D call. In DNA, the CDR3 is TGTGCCATCAGTGAGGTGGTGGGCTACTATGGCTACACCTTC. It yields the protein CAISEVVGYYGYTF.